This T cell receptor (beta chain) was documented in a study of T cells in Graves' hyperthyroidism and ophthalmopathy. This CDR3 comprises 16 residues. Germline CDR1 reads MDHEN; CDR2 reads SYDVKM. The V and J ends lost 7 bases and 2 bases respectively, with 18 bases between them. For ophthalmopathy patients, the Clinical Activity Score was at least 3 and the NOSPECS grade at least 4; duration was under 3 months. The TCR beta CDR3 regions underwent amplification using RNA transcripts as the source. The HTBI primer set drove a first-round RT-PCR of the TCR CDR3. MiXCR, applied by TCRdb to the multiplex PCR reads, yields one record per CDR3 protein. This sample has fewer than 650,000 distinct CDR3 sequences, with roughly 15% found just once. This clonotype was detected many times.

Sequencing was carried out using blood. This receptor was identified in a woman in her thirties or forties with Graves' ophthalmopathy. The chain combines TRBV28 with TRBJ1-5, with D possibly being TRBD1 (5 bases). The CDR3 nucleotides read TGTGCCAGCACGATAATGGGGGGAGTGCGCAATCAGCCCCAGCATTTT. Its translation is CASTIMGGVRNQPQHF.